The 3 T cell receptor beta chains presented below share a single source sample, sequenced in a study of T cells in women clearing cervical HPV infection. Assay: immunoSEQ multiplex PCR; the TCRdb copy retains only in-frame clones and omits some. The listing records 35,000 to 45,000 clones. The sample taken for sequencing was blood buffy coat. These receptors all stem from a woman between 18 and 70 years old with a cervical HPV16 infection that either progressed to CIN3+ or cleared (not recorded which).

Comment on this clone: Read coverage stops 3 residues before the CDR3 terminus; the germline J gene supplies the remainder. The rearrangement links TRBV19 to TRBJ1-5; 8 nucleotides match TRBD1. J was trimmed by 1 base and V by 3 bases; bases with no gene match: 8. There are 17 residues in the CDR3. CDR1 and CDR2 from the germline V gene are LNHDA and SQIVND (reference sequence). The sequenced part of the CDR3 DNA is TGTGCCAGTAGTATTACAGGGGGATTGCCCAGCAATCAGCCC. It yields the protein CASSITGGLPSNQP. The whole CDR3 protein is CASSITGGLPSNQPQHF.

Worth noting for this clone: The CDR3 end lies 3 residues beyond the end of the read and is filled in from the germline J gene. This chain links TRBV7-8 with TRBJ2-2; maybe TRBD2 (6 bases). The CDR3 spans 13 residues. CDR1 is SGHVS and CDR2 is FQNEAQ in the germline V gene. The CDR3 protein is CASSPGLGSPLFF. The covered CDR3 bases are TGTGCCAGCAGCCCGGGACTGGGATCACCG.

Points on this clone: The CDR3 goes on 3 residues after the read ends, and that part is filled in from the germline J gene. The chain couples TRBV5-5 to TRBJ1-5, with 7 bases identical to TRBD1. The CDR3 has 14 residues. The V segment lost 0 bases and the J segment 4 bases; nucleotides outside the gene matches: 1. The germline gives CDR1 SGHKS, CDR2 YYEKEE (reference sequence). Here the CDR3 reads CASSLGTGNQPQHF. CDR3 bases read: TGTGCCAGCAGCTTGGGGACAGGAAATCAGCCC.